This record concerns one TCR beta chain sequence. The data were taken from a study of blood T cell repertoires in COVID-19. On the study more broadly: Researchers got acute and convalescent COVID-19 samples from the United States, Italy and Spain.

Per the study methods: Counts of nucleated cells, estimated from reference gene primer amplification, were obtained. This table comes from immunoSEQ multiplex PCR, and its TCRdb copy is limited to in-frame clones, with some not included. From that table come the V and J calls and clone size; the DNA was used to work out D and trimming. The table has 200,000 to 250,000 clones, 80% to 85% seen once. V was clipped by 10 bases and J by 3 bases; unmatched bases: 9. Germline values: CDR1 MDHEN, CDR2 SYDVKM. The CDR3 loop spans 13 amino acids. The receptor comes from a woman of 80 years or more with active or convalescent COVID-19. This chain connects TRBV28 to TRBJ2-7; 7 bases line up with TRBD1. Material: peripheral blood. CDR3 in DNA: TGTGCCACCCGGGACAGTAGAATCTACGAGCAGTACTTC. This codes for CATRDSRIYEQYF.